The subject of this entry is one T cell receptor (beta chain). This record comes from a study of control samples from healthy donors and cancer patients. From germline, CDR1 is MNHEY and CDR2 SMNVEV (reference sequence). The CDR3 loop spans 14 amino acids. Trimming took 0 bases from V and 6 from J, leaving 11 bases between them. Profiled with immunoSEQ multiplex PCR; TCRdb holds only in-frame clones, not every one. The repertoire holds under 200,000 clones, with around 94% as singletons. What was sequenced was PBMCs. The source is a man in his sixties with colorectal cancer. This chain connects TRBV27 to TRBJ1-2; tentative D call: TRBD1 (6 bases). The CDR3 coding sequence is TGTGCCAGCAGTTTATCTAGGCCAGGGGATGGCTACACCTTC. It specifies CASSLSRPGDGYTF.